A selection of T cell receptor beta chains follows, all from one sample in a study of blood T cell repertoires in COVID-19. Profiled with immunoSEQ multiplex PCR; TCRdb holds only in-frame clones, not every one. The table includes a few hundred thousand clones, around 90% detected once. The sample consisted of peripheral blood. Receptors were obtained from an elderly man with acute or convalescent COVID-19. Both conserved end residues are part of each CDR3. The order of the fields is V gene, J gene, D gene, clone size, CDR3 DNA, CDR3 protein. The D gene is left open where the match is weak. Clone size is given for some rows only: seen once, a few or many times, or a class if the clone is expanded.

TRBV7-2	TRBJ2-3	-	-	TGTGCCAGCAGCTTAGAGAGCGGGTTCACAGATACGCAGTATTTT	CASSLESGFTDTQYF
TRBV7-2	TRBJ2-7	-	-	TGTGCCAGCAGCTTAGTTCCTGAGGGAACAAAGCAGTACTTC	CASSLVPEGTKQYF
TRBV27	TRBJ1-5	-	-	TGTGCCAGCAGTTTACGGAGAGAGAACCAGCCCCAGCATTTT	CASSLRRENQPQHF
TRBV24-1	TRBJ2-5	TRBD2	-	TGTGCCACCAGTGACCGAGCGGGACTAGCGGGAGTCTTCGGTGAGACCCAGTACTTC	CATSDRAGLAGVFGETQYF
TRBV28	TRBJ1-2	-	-	TGTGCCAGCAGTTTAGCCGGGACATTCTATGGCTACACCTTC	CASSLAGTFYGYTF
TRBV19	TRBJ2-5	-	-	TGTGCCAGTAGTCTGGGCCAGGGTAGTTTGGAGACCCAGTACTTC	CASSLGQGSLETQYF
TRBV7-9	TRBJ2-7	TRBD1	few	TGTGCCAGCAGCTTATCTGTTGCAGGACAGGGGAATGTCGAGCAGTACTTC	CASSLSVAGQGNVEQYF
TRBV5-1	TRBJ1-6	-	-	TGCGCCAGCAGCTTGGCCGGCCAGGGTCGGGCACCCCTCCACTTT	CASSLAGQGRAPLHF
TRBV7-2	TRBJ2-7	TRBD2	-	TGTGCCAGCAGCTCCCTGACTAGCGGGAGAATATACGAGCAGTACTTC	CASSSLTSGRIYEQYF
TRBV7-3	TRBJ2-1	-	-	TGTGCCAGCAGCTTATTCTTCTCCTCGGTGAATGAGCAGTTCTTC	CASSLFFSSVNEQFF
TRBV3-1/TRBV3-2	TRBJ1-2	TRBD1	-	TGTGCCAGCAGCCAGATATTTAGAAGGACAGGCGACTATGGCTACACCTTC	CASSQIFRRTGDYGYTF
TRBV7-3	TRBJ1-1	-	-	TGTGCCAGCAGCCTGGGAGGGGCGAACACTGAAGCTTTCTTT	CASSLGGANTEAFF
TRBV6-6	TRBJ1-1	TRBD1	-	TGTGCCAGCAGACAAACAGGGGTGAACACTGAAGCTTTCTTT	CASRQTGVNTEAFF
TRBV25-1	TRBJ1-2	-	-	TGTGCCAGCAGTTCCGGCTATGGCTACACCTTC	CASSSGYGYTF
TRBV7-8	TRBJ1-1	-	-	TGTGCCAGCAGCCCGGGACCACGGACTATGAACACTGAAGCTTTCTTT	CASSPGPRTMNTEAFF
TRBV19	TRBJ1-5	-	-	TGTGCCAGTAGTACACGCCCCAGGGGCAATCAGCCCCAGCATTTT	CASSTRPRGNQPQHF
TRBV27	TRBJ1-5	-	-	TGTGCCAGCAGTCCAGGGTTTCGCAATCAGCCCCAGCATTTT	CASSPGFRNQPQHF
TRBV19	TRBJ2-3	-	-	TGTGCCAGTAGTGGACAAGTTAGCACAGATACGCAGTATTTT	CASSGQVSTDTQYF
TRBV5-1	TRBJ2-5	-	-	TGCGCCAGCAGCTTGGCCGCGGCAAAAGAGACCCAGTACTTC	CASSLAAAKETQYF
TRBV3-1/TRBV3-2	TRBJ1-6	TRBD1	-	TGTGCCAGCAGCTCCCTCGGGACAGGGGATTCACCCCTCCACTTT	CASSSLGTGDSPLHF
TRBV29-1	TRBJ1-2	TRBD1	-	TGCAGCGTTGAGGTCAGGGGGGCCTATGGCTACACCTTC	CSVEVRGAYGYTF
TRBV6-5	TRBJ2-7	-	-	TGTGCCAGCAGGGGACTTTACGAGCAGTACTTC	CASRGLYEQYF
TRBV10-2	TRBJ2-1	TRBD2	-	TGCGCCAGCCATTCGTCAGGGTTCCAACCTTCTAGCGGTAGCTCCTACAATGAGCAGTTCTTC	CASHSSGFQPSSGSSYNEQFF
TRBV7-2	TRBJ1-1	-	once	TGTGCCAGCAGCTTCCAGATCGCCTCCACTGAAGCTTTCTTT	CASSFQIASTEAFF
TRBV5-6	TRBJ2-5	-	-	TGTGCCAGCAGCTTGAAGGTGGGGCACGAGACCCAGTACTTC	CASSLKVGHETQYF
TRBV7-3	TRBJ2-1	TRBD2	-	TGTGCCAGCAGCCTATCTAGCGGGGGGATACCCTACAATGAGCAGTTCTTC	CASSLSSGGIPYNEQFF
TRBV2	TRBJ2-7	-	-	TGTGCCAGCAGCCTAGGGACTGGATCCTACGAGCAGTACTTC	CASSLGTGSYEQYF
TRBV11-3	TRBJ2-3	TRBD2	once	TGTGCCAGCAGCGCAAGGACAGCGGGGGATGGCACAGATACGCAGTATTTT	CASSARTAGDGTDTQYF
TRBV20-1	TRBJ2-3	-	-	TGCAGTGCTAGTACCCTCAGGGAAACGCAGTATTTT	CSASTLRETQYF
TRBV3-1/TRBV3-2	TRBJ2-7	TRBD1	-	TGTGCCAGCAGCCGGGGGACAGGGAAGAGCTCCTACGAGCAGTACTTC	CASSRGTGKSSYEQYF
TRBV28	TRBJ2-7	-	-	TGTGCCACTTCGTACAGGGAATTGAGCGAGCAGTACTTC	CATSYRELSEQYF
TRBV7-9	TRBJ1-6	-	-	TGTGCCAGCAGTGGGTTGACAGAGAATAATTCACCCCTCCACTTT	CASSGLTENNSPLHF
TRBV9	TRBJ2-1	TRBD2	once	TGTGCCAGCAGCGTAGATTTGTCGGCTAGCGGGCACAATGAGCAGTTCTTC	CASSVDLSASGHNEQFF
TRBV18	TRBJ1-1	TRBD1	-	TGTGCCAGCTCTCAGGACAGGTTGAACACTGAAGCTTTCTTT	CASSQDRLNTEAFF
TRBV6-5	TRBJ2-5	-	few	TGTGCCAGCAAAAGGGGGCAAGAGACCCAGTACTTC	CASKRGQETQYF
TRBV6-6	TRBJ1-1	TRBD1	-	TGTGCCAGCCAACAGGGGGTGATCAACACTGAAGCTTTCTTT	CASQQGVINTEAFF
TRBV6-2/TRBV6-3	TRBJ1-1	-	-	TGTGCCAGCAGTTATTCAGGGCTGAACACTGAAGCTTTCTTT	CASSYSGLNTEAFF
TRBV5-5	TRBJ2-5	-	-	TGTGCCAGCAGCTTTCAAACGACTTCGCAAGAGACCCAGTACTTC	CASSFQTTSQETQYF
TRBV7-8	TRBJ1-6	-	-	TGTGCCAGCAGCTTAGTAGGCAGGGGAGTTTCACCCCTCCACTTT	CASSLVGRGVSPLHF
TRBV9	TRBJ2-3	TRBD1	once	TGTGCCAGCAGCCCCAAGGGACAGGGGGCTACTAGCATCGATACGCAGTATTTT	CASSPKGQGATSIDTQYF
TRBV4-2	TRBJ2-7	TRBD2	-	TGTGCCAGCAGCCAAGGTGCAGGACTAGCGGCTGCCTACGAGCAGTACTTC	CASSQGAGLAAAYEQYF
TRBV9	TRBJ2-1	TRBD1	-	TGTGCCAGCAGCGTAGCGTGGAGACAGGGCTATGAGCAGTTCTTC	CASSVAWRQGYEQFF
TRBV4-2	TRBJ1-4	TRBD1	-	TGTGCCAGCAGCCAACCGGGACAGTATAATGAAAAACTGTTTTTT	CASSQPGQYNEKLFF